Given below is one TCR beta chain in context. Which antigen it targets is not known. Base qualities are not provided; no much larger clone lies one nucleotide away. The sample originates from a study of blood T cell repertoires in COVID-19 (dated by TCRdb to about 2020). Looking at the study overall: The collaborator samples originated in the United States, Italy and Spain and spanned the acute and convalescent phases of COVID-19. The material from the prospective study consisted of cDNA or gDNA derived from T cells, B-cell-depleted T cells, or PBMCs. Subjects who had been exposed to COVID-19, were actively infected with it, or had recovered from it provided the deeply sampled blood TCRbeta repertoires that made up the dataset. The repertoires were released in a freely available public database meant as a resource for research on the immune response to SARS-CoV-2. The samples were drawn from the first 160 participants of the ongoing ImmuneRACE study and from some 1,300 subjects provided by 6 global collaborators. Nearly every sample came with metadata listing a de-identified subject ID, COVID-19 status, age in years and sex. Where available, HLA class I and class II types were taken from metadata supplied by the sample provider and were not determined by assay-based typing.

Enrolling through a virtual design, the prospective study's participants ranged in age from about 18 to 89 years and lived across some 22 United States geographic areas. In the prospective study, participants were assigned to cohorts based on the clinical history participants reported in a screening survey and a study questionnaire. ImmuneRACE Cohort 3 recovered participants were defined by two consecutive negative NP/OP PCR tests, healthcare professional clearance, or symptom resolution. Mobile phlebotomists in the prospective study collected whole blood, serum and a nasopharyngeal or oropharyngeal swab from every participant. Additional blood draws and questionnaires over an approximately two-month period could optionally be provided by prospective study participants. Before DNA extraction, blood samples from the prospective study were shipped at room temperature or frozen. CDR1 SGHVS and CDR2 FQNEAQ are derived from the germline V gene. V and J are trimmed by 4 bases and 7 bases, and the gene matches miss 7 bases of the junction. Reading from cysteine to phenylalanine, the CDR3 counts 15 amino acids. The read is trimmed to its CDR3 DNA, 45 bases read in frame from base 1.

The study at large found these results: The quantity of clinical and demographic metadata differed by source and by participant and was supplied without curation.

The immunoSEQ Assay, a bias-controlled multiplex PCR, was used to amplify TCRbeta CDR3 regions from genomic DNA. In the paper's pipeline: Within the assay, amplification of reference gene primers was used to estimate how many nucleated cells each sample contained. Sequence reads were collapsed and filtered to measure the absolute abundance of every unique TCRbeta CDR3 rearrangement. For each sample, productive Simpson clonality was calculated by taking the square root of Simpson's diversity index across productive rearrangements. What TCRdb holds here is the immuneACCESS table cut down to in-frame rearrangements. Part of the clones is not present; checked against another copy, under half of the missing clones reflect an unresolved V gene, and the others are unexplained. V and J calls and clone size follow that table, whereas D and trimming were derived from the DNA. In this sample the table shows about 390,000 clones, roughly 89% of which occur a single time. About 10% of the sample belongs to the ten largest clones.

This receptor chain uses TRBV7-8 and TRBJ1-6, with TRBD1 matching 7 junction bases. The sample comprised PBMCs or T cells enriched from blood (not recorded which). This TCR came from a woman aged 45-65 years who had recovered from COVID-19. The CDR3 protein: CASSSLRGANSPLHF. The bases are TGTGCCAGCAGCTCCCTCAGGGGGGCCAATTCACCCCTCCACTTT.